Listed below are T cell receptor beta chains from one sample, sequenced in a study of blood T cells in healthy people across ages. TCRdb ran MiXCR on the 5' RACE reads and lists one entry per CDR3 protein. The sample yields approximately 820,000 distinct CDR3 sequences, about 42% seen once. Sequencing was performed on blood. Receptor source: a man in his sixties in good health. Both conserved end residues are part of each CDR3. Each record gives: D gene, V gene, J gene, clone size, CDR3 protein, CDR3 DNA. The D gene is left open where the match is weak. A clone size is listed for some rows: how often the clone was seen (once, few, many), or a class if it is expanded.

>NA|TRBV6-2/TRBV6-3|TRBJ2-7|NA
CASSLARDLNYEQYF
TGTGCCAGCAGTCTCGCCCGGGACTTAAACTACGAGCAGTACTTC
>TRBD2|TRBV7-3|TRBJ2-3|few
CASSLLAGASTDTQYF
TGTGCCAGCAGCTTATTAGCGGGGGCCTCCACAGATACGCAGTATTTT
>NA|TRBV15|TRBJ2-5|NA
CATSSRGDNEQYF
TGTGCCACCAGCAGTCGGGGGGACAATGAGCAGTACTTC
>TRBD2|TRBV6-5|TRBJ2-5|many
CASSWGASGGEETQYF
TGTGCCAGCAGTTGGGGGGCTAGCGGGGGGGAAGAGACCCAGTACTTC
>NA|TRBV27|TRBJ2-7|few
CASSPQGILDYEQYF
TGTGCCAGCAGTCCACAGGGAATATTGGACTACGAGCAGTACTTC
>NA|TRBV5-6|TRBJ1-5|NA
CASSFRDTDNQPQHF
TGTGCCAGCAGCTTCCGGGACACGGACAATCAGCCCCAGCATTTT
>NA|TRBV18|TRBJ2-7|few
CASSPTTDRTYEQYF
TGTGCCAGCTCACCGACCACTGACAGGACCTACGAGCAGTACTTC
>TRBD1|TRBV11-3|TRBJ1-4|few
CASSFMQGANEKLFF
TGTGCCAGCAGCTTTATGCAGGGGGCGAATGAAAAACTGTTTTTT
>NA|TRBV4-1|TRBJ1-4|many
CASSQVGNTEGNEKLFF
TGCGCCAGCAGCCAAGTCGGGAACACCGAGGGTAATGAAAAACTGTTTTTT
>NA|TRBV6-4|TRBJ2-1|few
CASSDSVDNEQFF
TGTGCCAGCAGTGACTCAGTAGACAATGAGCAGTTCTTC
>TRBD2|TRBV10-3|TRBJ2-5|few
CAISDYGGASETQYF
TGTGCCATCAGTGATTACGGGGGGGCCTCAGAGACCCAGTACTTC
>NA|TRBV12-3/TRBV12-4|TRBJ2-1|many
CASSPGRGNEQFF
TGTGCCAGCAGTCCGGGACGAGGAAATGAGCAGTTCTTC
>NA|TRBV12-3/TRBV12-4|TRBJ1-2|few
CASSLGLPGNYGYTF
TGTGCCAGCAGTTTGGGTCTTCCAGGAAACTATGGCTACACCTTC
>NA|TRBV4-3|TRBJ1-2|few
CASSQDLNRNYGYTF
TGCGCCAGCAGCCAAGATCTCAACCGCAACTATGGCTACACCTTC
>TRBD1|TRBV11-1|TRBJ1-1|NA
CASSSQDRWTEAFF
TGTGCCAGCAGCTCACAGGACAGGTGGACTGAAGCTTTCTTT
>TRBD2|TRBV7-2|TRBJ2-2|few
CASKNAGGGSTGELFF
TGTGCCAGCAAAAACGCGGGGGGCGGGAGCACCGGGGAGCTGTTTTTT
>NA|TRBV7-9|TRBJ2-1|few
CASSEGGKGNEQFF
TGTGCCAGCAGTGAAGGGGGGAAGGGGAATGAGCAGTTCTTC
>NA|TRBV5-1|TRBJ1-1|NA
CASKPGSGTEAFF
TGCGCCAGCAAGCCGGGATCGGGCACTGAAGCTTTCTTT
>NA|TRBV5-1|TRBJ2-1|NA
CASRKGPTSSYNEQFF
TGCGCCAGCAGAAAGGGACCAACCAGTTCCTACAATGAGCAGTTCTTC
>NA|TRBV15|TRBJ2-7|NA
CATSRGMAEGEQYF
TGTGCTACCAGCAGAGGAATGGCCGAAGGCGAGCAGTACTTC
>NA|TRBV20-1|TRBJ2-2|once
CSARDRGLDGEGTGELFF
TGCAGTGCTAGAGATCGGGGGCTGGACGGGGAGGGAACCGGGGAGCTGTTTTTT
>NA|TRBV12-3/TRBV12-4|TRBJ1-3|few
CASSSRGSGNTIYF
TGTGCCAGCAGTTCAAGGGGCTCTGGAAACACCATATATTTT